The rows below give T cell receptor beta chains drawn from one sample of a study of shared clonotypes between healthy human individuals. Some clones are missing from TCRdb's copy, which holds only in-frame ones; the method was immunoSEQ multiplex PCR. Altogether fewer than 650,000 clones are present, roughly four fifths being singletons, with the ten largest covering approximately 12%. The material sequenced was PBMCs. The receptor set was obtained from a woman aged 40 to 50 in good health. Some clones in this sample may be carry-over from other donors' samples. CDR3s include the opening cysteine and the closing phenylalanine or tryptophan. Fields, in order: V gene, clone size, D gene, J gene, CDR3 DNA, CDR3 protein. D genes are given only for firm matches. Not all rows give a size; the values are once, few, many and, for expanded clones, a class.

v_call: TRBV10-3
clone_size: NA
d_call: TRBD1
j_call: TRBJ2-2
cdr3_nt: TGTGCCATCAGCGGGACAGGGTGGGTTCGGGAGCTGTTTTTT
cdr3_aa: CAISGTGWVRELFF

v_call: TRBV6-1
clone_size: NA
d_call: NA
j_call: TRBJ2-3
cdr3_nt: TGTGCCAGCAGTGAAGGACTAAGCACAGATACGCAGTATTTT
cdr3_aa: CASSEGLSTDTQYF

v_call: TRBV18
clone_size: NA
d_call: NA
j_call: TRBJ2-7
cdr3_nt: TGTGCCAGCTCAGCCAACTCGAATGGACAGTTGGGCGAGCAGTACTTC
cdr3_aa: CASSANSNGQLGEQYF

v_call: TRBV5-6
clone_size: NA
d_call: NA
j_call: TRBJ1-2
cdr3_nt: TGTGCCAGCAGCCGGGACTTCGTAGGCTACACCTTC
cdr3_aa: CASSRDFVGYTF

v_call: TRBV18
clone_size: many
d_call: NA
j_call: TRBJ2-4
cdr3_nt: TGTGCCAGCTCACCCGGGCAGGAAAACATTCAGTACTTC
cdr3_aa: CASSPGQENIQYF

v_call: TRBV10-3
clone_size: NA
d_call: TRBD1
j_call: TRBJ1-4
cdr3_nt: TGTGCCATCAGTTACGTCGGACAGGGGGCTGAAAAACTGTTTTTT
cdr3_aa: CAISYVGQGAEKLFF

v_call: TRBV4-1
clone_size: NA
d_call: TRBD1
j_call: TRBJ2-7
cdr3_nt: TGCGCCAGCAGCCAGCCGGGGACAGGGCACTACGAGCAGTACTTC
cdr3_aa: CASSQPGTGHYEQYF

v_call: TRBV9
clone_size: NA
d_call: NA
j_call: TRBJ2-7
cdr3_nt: TGTGCCAGCAGCGTAGGACTTTCCTACGAGCAGTACTTC
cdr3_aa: CASSVGLSYEQYF

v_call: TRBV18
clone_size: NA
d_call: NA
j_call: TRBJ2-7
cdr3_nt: TGTGCCAGCTCACCTGACAGGACCTCCTACGAGCAGTACTTC
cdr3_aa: CASSPDRTSYEQYF

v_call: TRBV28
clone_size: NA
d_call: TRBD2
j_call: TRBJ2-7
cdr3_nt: TGTGCCAGCAGCCCGGGACTAGCGGGGGTGTCCTACGAGCAGTACTTC
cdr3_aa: CASSPGLAGVSYEQYF

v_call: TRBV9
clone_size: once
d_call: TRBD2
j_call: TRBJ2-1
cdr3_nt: TGTGCCAGCAGCCCGGGACTAGCGGGAGTTCACAATGAGCAGTTCTTC
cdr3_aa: CASSPGLAGVHNEQFF

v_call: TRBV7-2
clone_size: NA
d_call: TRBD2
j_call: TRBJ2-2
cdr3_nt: TGTGCCAGCAGTTTGCTAGCGGGACTCACCGGGGAGCTGTTTTTT
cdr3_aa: CASSLLAGLTGELFF

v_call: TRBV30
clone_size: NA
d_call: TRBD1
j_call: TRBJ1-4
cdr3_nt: TGTGCCTGGAGTCCCGGCCGGACAGGGATCTTGGAAAAACTGTTTTTT
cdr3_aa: CAWSPGRTGILEKLFF

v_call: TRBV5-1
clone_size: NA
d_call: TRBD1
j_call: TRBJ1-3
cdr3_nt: TGCGCCAGCAGCTTGGAGAGGACAGGGGGACGCTCTGGAAACACCATATATTTT
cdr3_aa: CASSLERTGGRSGNTIYF

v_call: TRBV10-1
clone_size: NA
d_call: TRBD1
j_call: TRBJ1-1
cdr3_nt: TGCGCCAGCAGTGAGCCAAAGGACAGGCTTGAAGCTTTCTTT
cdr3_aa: CASSEPKDRLEAFF

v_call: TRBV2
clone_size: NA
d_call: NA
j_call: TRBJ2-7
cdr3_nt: TGTGCCAGCAGTGAAGGCGGTCGACTAGGTCTCCTCGAGCAGTACTTC
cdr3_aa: CASSEGGRLGLLEQYF

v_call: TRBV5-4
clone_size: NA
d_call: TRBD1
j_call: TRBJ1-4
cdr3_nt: TGTGCCAGCAGGACTACAGGGGCAACTAATGAAAAACTGTTTTTT
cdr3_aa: CASRTTGATNEKLFF

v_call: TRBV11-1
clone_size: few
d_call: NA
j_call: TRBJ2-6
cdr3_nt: TGTGCCAGCAGCTTTTCCGGGGCCAACGTCCTGACTTTC
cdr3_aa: CASSFSGANVLTF

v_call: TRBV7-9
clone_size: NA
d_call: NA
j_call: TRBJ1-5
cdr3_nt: TGTGCCAGCAGCTTTTCCGGGGGCGTCCCCAATCAGCCCCAGCATTTT
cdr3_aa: CASSFSGGVPNQPQHF

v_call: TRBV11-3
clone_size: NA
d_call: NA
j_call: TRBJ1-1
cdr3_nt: TGTGCCAGCAGCCGTGGGGTGAACACTGAAGCTTTCTTT
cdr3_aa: CASSRGVNTEAFF

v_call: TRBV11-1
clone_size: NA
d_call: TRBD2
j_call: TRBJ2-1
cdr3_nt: TGTGCCAGCAGCTCCCTGACTAGCGGGATTAGGAATGAGCAGTTCTTC
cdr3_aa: CASSSLTSGIRNEQFF

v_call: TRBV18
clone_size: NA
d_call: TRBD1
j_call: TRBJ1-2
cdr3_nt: TGTGCCAGCTCACCTCGGACAGGAAACTATGGCTACACCTTC
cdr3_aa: CASSPRTGNYGYTF